The entry below gives a single T cell receptor beta chain sequence along with its context. The antigen is unknown. The sample is drawn from a study of shared clonotypes between healthy human individuals. General observations from the study: Although depth was large, rarefaction showed that sequencing of the sorted subsets was incomplete. Lower generation probabilities were found for non-shared clonotypes than for those shared by all four donors.

Deletions cut 2 bases from V and 4 bases from J, with 11 bases between. CDR1 MNHEY and CDR2 SVGAGI come from the germline V gene. The length of the CDR3 is 14 residues. Each replicate PCR on the sorted subsets used 200 to 250 ng DNA (approximately 33,000 T cell genomes). Profiled with immunoSEQ multiplex PCR; TCRdb holds only in-frame clones, not every one. This table has 1.4 million or so clones, approximately 98.5% appearing once. Sequenced input: naive CD4+ T cells sorted from blood. Subset here: CD45RA+ positively selected. The TCR was taken from a man younger than 45 in good health. This chain connects TRBV6-5 to TRBJ1-2; no reliable D call. In DNA form, the CDR3 reads TGTGCCAGCAGTTACGGTGTGTTTGGCTATGGCTACACCTTC. This codes for CASSYGVFGYGYTF.